Below are 11 T cell receptor beta chains sequenced from a single sample in a study of T cell responses to AZD1222 COVID-19 vaccine. The repertoire was sequenced with immunoSEQ multiplex PCR; TCRdb's copy has only in-frame clones and lacks some. The profile shows over 110,000 clones, under 95% of them singletons. Here the sequenced sample was peripheral blood, taken on day 0 of AZD1222 vaccination. The receptors here all came from an adult in good health.

V usage is TRBV3-1 (or the pseudogene TRBV3-2) and J usage is TRBJ2-1, with 7 nucleotides matching TRBD1. With V trimmed by 2 bases and J by 15 bases, 10 bases remained unmatched. Germline CDR1 is LGHDT and CDR2 is YNNKEL (reference sequence). There are 13 residues in the CDR3. CDR3 loop: CASSQRRDSPTFF. CDR3 nucleotide sequence: TGTGCCAGCAGCCAACGTAGGGACAGTCCAACGTTCTTC.

The chain employs TRBV11-2 and TRBJ1-3; no firm D call. Trimming took off 2 bases at V and 6 bases at J, with 14 bases between the two ends. The CDR3 covers 15 residues. Germline assignment: CDR1 SGHAT and CDR2 FQNNGV. The CDR3 sequence: CASSLSQGPENTIYF. As DNA, the CDR3 is TGTGCCAGCAGCTTATCCCAAGGGCCAGAAAACACCATATATTTT.

The chain couples TRBV6-6 to TRBJ1-2, with TRBD1 matching 7 bases. V was pared by 8 bases and J by 5 bases, with 11 bases of the junction left unmatched. Germline V gives CDR1 MNHNY, CDR2 SVGAGI (reference sequence). This CDR3 has 14 amino acids. As DNA, the CDR3 is TGTGCCAGCCAAGGCCGACAGGGTAGTTATGGCTACACCTTC. It is translated as CASQGRQGSYGYTF.

The chain links TRBV6-1 to TRBJ2-1; TRBD2 matches 8 bases. After removal of 2 bases from V and 7 bases from J, the junction contained 10 bases not matched to a gene. This CDR3 is built from 16 residues. Looked up from germline, CDR1 is MNHNS and CDR2 is SASEGT. The CDR3 coding sequence is TGTGCCAGCAGTGAATGGACCAGCGGGAGTAAGAATGAGCAGTTCTTC. Translating gives CASSEWTSGSKNEQFF.

The V and J genes are TRBV7-2 and TRBJ2-7, with 10 bases identical to TRBD2. CDR3 length: 17 residues. Trimming cost V 1 base and J 2 bases; bases outside gene matches: 8. Per germline, CDR1 SGHTA and CDR2 FQGNSA. CDR3 sequence reads: CASSLVVTSGRAYEQYF. Here the CDR3 DNA reads TGTGCCAGCAGCTTAGTAGTAACCAGCGGGAGGGCCTACGAGCAGTACTTC.

The genes are TRBV11-2 and TRBJ2-1; 13 positions agree with TRBD2. Germline trimming cut 6 bases from V and 1 base from J; bases unmatched to any gene: 12. Per germline, CDR1 SGHAT and CDR2 FQNNGV. The CDR3 has 19 residues. CDR3 sequence reads: CASSKTSGGIGGSYNEQFF. CDR3 DNA sequence: TGTGCCAGCAGTAAGACTAGCGGGGGGATAGGTGGGTCCTACAATGAGCAGTTCTTC. Full variable domain (remainder filled in from reference TRBV11-2 and TRBJ2-1): EAGVAQSPRYKIIEKRQSVAFWCNPISGHATLYWYQQILGQGPKLLIQFQNNGVVDDSQLPKDRFSAERLKGVDSTLKIQPAKLEDSAVYLCASSKTSGGIGGSYNEQFFGPGTRLTVL.

The chain has TRBV24-1 and TRBJ2-7; 7 bases agree with TRBD1. CDR3 length: 15 residues. The germline gives CDR1 KGHDR, CDR2 SFDVKD. The J segment lost 0 bases and the V segment lost 3 bases, leaving 4 bases of the junction unmatched. CDR3 in DNA: TGTGCCACCAGTGATCCGACAGGGAGCTCCTACGAGCAGTACTTC. Amino acid sequence: CATSDPTGSSYEQYF.

V is TRBV9 and J is TRBJ1-2, with 7 nucleotides matching TRBD1. From germline, CDR1 is SGDLS and CDR2 YYNGEE. The CDR3 contains 12 residues. With V trimmed by 0 bases and J by 10 bases, 3 bases remained unmatched. CDR3 DNA sequence: TGTGCCAGCAGCGTAGTACAGGGGATCTACACCTTC. Protein product: CASSVVQGIYTF.

V usage is TRBV2 and J usage is TRBJ2-1; D unresolved. The V end was cut by 4 bases, the J end by 4 bases, with 11 bases between. The V gene's germline CDR1 is SNHLY and CDR2 FYNNEI. The CDR3 is made up of 14 amino acids. Here the CDR3 reads CASSVGNPYNEQFF. The CDR3 coding sequence is TGTGCCAGCAGTGTGGGCAATCCGTACAATGAGCAGTTCTTC.

The chain links TRBV7-8 to TRBJ2-1; 8 positions agree with TRBD2. The V and J ends lost 5 bases and 8 bases, in that order; junction bases with no gene match: 14. The CDR3 spans 16 residues. Germline assignment: CDR1 SGHVS and CDR2 FQNEAQ. The CDR3 region is CASSTLASGSIDEQFF. The CDR3 DNA reads as TGTGCCAGCAGCACCCTTGCAAGCGGGAGTATCGATGAGCAGTTCTTC.

The CDR3 spells CASSQDYRTEQFF. The CDR3 bases are TGCGCCAGCAGCCAAGATTACCGGACTGAGCAGTTCTTC. The chain links TRBV4-3 to TRBJ2-1; D is ambiguous. Germline assignment: CDR1 LGHNA and CDR2 YSLEER. Trimming removed 0 bases at V and 9 bases at J, with 9 bases between. The CDR3 is made up of 13 amino acids.